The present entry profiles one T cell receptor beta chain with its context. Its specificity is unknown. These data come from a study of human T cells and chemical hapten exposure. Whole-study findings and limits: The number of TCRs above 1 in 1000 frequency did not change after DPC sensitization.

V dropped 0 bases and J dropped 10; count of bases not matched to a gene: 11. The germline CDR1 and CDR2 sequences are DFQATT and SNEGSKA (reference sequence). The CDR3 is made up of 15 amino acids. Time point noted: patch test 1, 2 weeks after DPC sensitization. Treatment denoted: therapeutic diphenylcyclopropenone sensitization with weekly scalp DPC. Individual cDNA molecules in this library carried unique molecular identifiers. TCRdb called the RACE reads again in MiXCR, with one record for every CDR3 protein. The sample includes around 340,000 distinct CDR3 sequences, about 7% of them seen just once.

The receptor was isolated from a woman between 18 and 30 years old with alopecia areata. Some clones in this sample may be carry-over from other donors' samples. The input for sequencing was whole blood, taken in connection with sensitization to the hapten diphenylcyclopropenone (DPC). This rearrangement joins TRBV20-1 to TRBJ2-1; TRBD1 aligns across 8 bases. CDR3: CSARDGGQVAGEQFF. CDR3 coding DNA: TGCAGTGCTAGAGATGGGGGACAGGTGGCAGGGGAGCAGTTCTTC.